This passage covers 5 T cell receptor beta chains from one sample sequenced in a study of CD8 T cells in Susac syndrome (dated by TCRdb to the late 2010s). Library creation used the immunoSEQ multiplex PCR assay. RNA was extracted with the RNeasy kit and about 0.5 to 1 ug was reverse transcribed using random hexamers. Starting from the raw public reads, TCRdb applied fastp trimming at Q25, assembled clones with MiXCR and retained in-frame beta chains. A single entry per CDR3 protein holds the most common genes and DNA from its merged rows. The sample yields more than 95,000 distinct CDR3 sequences; 90% to 95% were counted once. Around 0.085% of the sample is taken by the ten largest. Sequencing was performed on CD4+ T cells from PBMCs. The source is a human donor with multiple sclerosis.

CDR3 bases: TGCAGTGCTAGAGATCCAGGGACGGGGAACTATGGCTACACCTTC. Protein sequence: CSARDPGTGNYGYTF. The J gene is TRBJ1-2, the V gene TRBV20-1, with D maybe TRBD1 (5 bases). V was cut by 0 bases and J by 2 bases, with 13 bases left in between. The germline CDR1 and CDR2 sequences are DFQATT and SNEGSKA (reference sequence). The CDR3 consists of 15 residues.

The genes are TRBV2 and TRBJ1-1; TRBD1 is a possible D gene (6 bases). The CDR3 has 13 residues. The germline gives CDR1 SNHLY, CDR2 FYNNEI. Trimming pared 8 bases from V and 3 bases from J, leaving 13 bases between. In nucleotides, the CDR3 is TGTGCCAGCTCCAGGAGGGGGGACACTGAAGCTTTCTTT. Encoded protein: CASSRRGDTEAFF.

CDR3 sequence: CASSERRGGDTEAFF. CDR3 sequence (DNA): TGTGCCAGCAGTGAACGGAGGGGTGGGGACACTGAAGCTTTCTTT. This chain joins TRBV2 and TRBJ1-1; D perhaps matches TRBD1 (5 bases). Germline V CDR1 and CDR2: SNHLY, FYNNEI. CDR3 length equals 15 residues. V was pared by 2 bases and J by 3 bases, with 13 bases between.

The V call is TRBV5-1, the J call TRBJ1-2; D is possibly TRBD1 (5 bases). CDR1 and CDR2 (germline): SGHRS, YFSETQ. The CDR3 length is 14 residues. Trimming pared 7 bases from V and 0 bases from J, leaving 13 bases between. The CDR3, as DNA: TGCGCCAGCGCGACGGACACCTCTAACTATGGCTACACCTTC. It codes for CASATDTSNYGYTF.

In DNA form, the CDR3 reads TGTGCCAGCCGGCCCGGGACTAGCACAGATACGCAGTATTTT. It encodes CASRPGTSTDTQYF. The chain employs TRBV2 and TRBJ2-3, with a tentative D call TRBD2 (6 bases). The CDR3 has 14 amino acids. The V and J ends lost 8 bases and 0 bases respectively, with 12 bases between them. Germline CDR1 SNHLY, CDR2 FYNNEI.